A single sample gave rise to the 27 T cell receptor beta chains below, sequenced in a study of control samples from healthy donors and cancer patients. Repertoires were generated with immunoSEQ multiplex PCR, while TCRdb's copy carries only in-frame clones and drops some. The sample includes 50,000 to 65,000 clones, 91% of them seen just once. The sequenced material came from PBMCs. The receptors come from a man younger than 40 with colorectal cancer.

Details on this clone: The germline gene is not matched at one end of the junction; a read error may be the cause. The V and J genes are TRBV7-2 and TRBJ2-2; D is possibly TRBD1 (6 bases). The CDR3 extends over 15 amino acids. Germline values: CDR1 SGHTA, CDR2 FQGNSA. The CDR3 spells CASSLGAWDTGELLF. The CDR3 nucleotides read TGTGCCAGCAGCTTAGGGGCCTGGGACACCGGGGAGCTGCTTTTT.

This clone was seen just once. V and J are TRBV7-2 and TRBJ1-1; D remains ambiguous. The CDR3 loop spans 13 amino acids. Trimming pared 1 base from V and 1 base from J, leaving 4 bases between. CDR1 is SGHTA, CDR2 FQGNSA, per germline. The CDR3 sequence is CASSLGQNTEAFF. CDR3 nucleotides: TGTGCCAGCAGCTTAGGACAGAACACTGAAGCTTTCTTT.

The J gene is TRBJ2-3, the V gene TRBV6-4, with 10 positions matching TRBD2. CDR3 length equals 14 residues. The V segment lost 5 bases and the J segment 4 bases; nucleotides outside the gene matches: 3. Per the germline V gene, CDR1 is MRHNA and CDR2 is SNTAGT. The DNA for the CDR3 is TGTGCCAGCAGTTCCAGCGGGGGGGCAGATACGCAGTATTTT. Amino acid sequence: CASSSSGGADTQYF.

The J gene is TRBJ2-7, the V gene TRBV30, with 9 bases fitting TRBD1. Trimming at V came to 0 bases and at J to 5 bases, leaving 5 bases not matched to a gene. The CDR3 spans 14 residues. Per the germline V gene, CDR1 is GTSNPN and CDR2 is SVGIG (reference sequence). Here the CDR3 reads CAWSVGTGPHEQYF. The CDR3, as DNA: TGTGCCTGGAGTGTTGGGACAGGGCCCCACGAGCAGTACTTC.

The V and J genes are TRBV7-2 and TRBJ2-5; D is possibly TRBD1 (6 bases). In germline, CDR1 is SGHTA, CDR2 FQGNSA. CDR3 length: 14 amino acids. The germline V and J ends were trimmed by 5 bases and 1 base, with 11 bases remaining between them. The DNA for the CDR3 is TGTGCCAGCAGCGACGGACAGCTCCAAGAGACCCAGTACTTC. This sequence encodes CASSDGQLQETQYF.

The chain has TRBV11-2 and TRBJ2-7; D is unclear. V shed 1 base and J shed 6 bases, with 10 bases lying between them. Germline V lookup: CDR1 SGHAT, CDR2 FQNNGV. The CDR3 length is 13 residues. The CDR3 DNA reads as TGTGCCAGCAGCTTAGCCCTCCGGGTCGAGCAGTACTTC. It specifies CASSLALRVEQYF.

The chain is built from TRBV11-2 and TRBJ1-5; 9 positions agree with TRBD1. Trimming removed 5 bases from V and 1 base from J; junction bases left unmatched: 3. Germline CDR1 is SGHAT and CDR2 is FQNNGV. The CDR3 spans 15 residues. CDR3 loop: CASSRGTGSNQPQHF. The CDR3 DNA reads as TGTGCCAGCAGCCGAGGGACAGGGAGCAATCAGCCCCAGCATTTT.

The chain has TRBV9 and TRBJ2-7, with D uncertain. Trimming took 0 bases from V and 0 from J, leaving 10 bases between them. The germline V gene has CDR1 SGDLS and CDR2 YYNGEE. The CDR3 consists of 15 residues. The CDR3: CASSVGGRYSYEQYF. CDR3 in DNA: TGTGCCAGCAGCGTAGGAGGTAGATACTCCTACGAGCAGTACTTC.

The chain uses TRBV6-2 or TRBV6-3 and TRBJ1-1; 7 bases are shared with TRBD1. Germline loops: CDR1 MNHEY, CDR2 SVGEGT. V was clipped by 2 bases and J by 4 bases; unmatched bases: 4. The CDR3 spans 14 residues. The CDR3 region is CASSYTGAGTEAFF. CDR3 in DNA: TGTGCCAGCAGTTACACAGGGGCGGGCACTGAAGCTTTCTTT.

The chain is built from TRBV5-1 and TRBJ2-3; tentatively, D is TRBD1 (6 bases). CDR3 length: 16 amino acids. The germline V gene has CDR1 SGHRS and CDR2 YFSETQ. Between the trimmed V and J ends, which lost 4 bases and 5 bases, there was a span of 20 bases. This CDR3 reads CASSLGGQGGRDTQYF. As DNA, the CDR3 is TGCGCCAGCAGCCTTGGGGGCCAGGGTGGGAGAGATACGCAGTATTTT.

The chain employs TRBV7-2 and TRBJ2-7; D is perhaps TRBD1 (6 bases). CDR1 SGHTA and CDR2 FQGNSA come from the germline V gene. This CDR3 is built from 13 residues. Trimming left V 5 bases short and J 5 bases short, with 13 bases between. CDR3 amino acids: CASSPNRENEQYF. As DNA, the CDR3 is TGTGCCAGCAGCCCTAACAGGGAGAACGAGCAGTACTTC.

The V gene is TRBV27, the J gene TRBJ1-2, with D perhaps TRBD1 (5 bases). The CDR3 spans 14 residues. The V gene lost 7 bases and the J gene lost 0 bases, with 12 bases spanning the gap. CDR1 and CDR2 (germline): MNHEY, SMNVEV (reference sequence). The CDR3 nucleotides are TGTGCCAGCACCTCGACAGTTACTAACTATGGCTACACCTTC. Protein: CASTSTVTNYGYTF.

J is TRBJ2-7 and V is TRBV5-5, with D hard to call. This CDR3 spans 16 amino acids. Germline CDR1 SGHKS, CDR2 YYEKEE (reference sequence). The ends were cut back, 1 base at V and 0 bases at J, with 14 bases in the middle. Here the CDR3 reads CASSLRSAGFSYEQYF. DNA for the CDR3: TGTGCCAGCAGCTTGAGGAGCGCTGGATTCTCCTACGAGCAGTACTTC.

V is TRBV9 and J is TRBJ2-1; 7 nucleotides match TRBD2. The V segment lost 4 bases and the J segment 5 bases; nucleotides outside the gene matches: 3. This CDR3 region has 13 residues. The germline V gene has CDR1 SGDLS and CDR2 YYNGEE. CDR3 loop: CASSYGLDNEQFF. CDR3 DNA sequence: TGTGCCAGCAGCTACGGACTAGACAATGAGCAGTTCTTC.

The chain joins TRBV13 to TRBJ2-1; TRBD2 aligns across 8 bases. The CDR3 is 16 residues long. Germline CDR1 reads PRHDT; CDR2 reads FYEKMQ (reference sequence). The V and J ends lost 3 bases and 4 bases, in that order; junction bases with no gene match: 8. CDR3 residues: CASSFGLAGVYNEQFF. The CDR3 DNA is TGTGCCAGCAGCTTCGGGCTAGCGGGCGTATACAATGAGCAGTTCTTC.

The gene calls are TRBV27 and TRBJ2-1, with 7 bases matching TRBD1. This CDR3 has 14 residues. Germline values: CDR1 MNHEY, CDR2 SMNVEV (reference sequence). Germline trimming cut 3 bases from V and 8 bases from J; bases unmatched to any gene: 7. CDR3 bases: TGTGCCAGCAGTTTGGTGACAGGGATCGATGAGCAGTTCTTC. It specifies CASSLVTGIDEQFF.

The rearrangement links TRBV6-5 to TRBJ2-3; tentative D call: TRBD1 (6 bases). Germline-derived CDR1 and CDR2 are MNHEY and SVGAGI. Deletions cut 8 bases from V and 3 bases from J, with 18 bases between. The CDR3 length is 15 residues. The chain's CDR3 is CASSSPGTGTDTQYF. The DNA for the CDR3 is TGTGCCAGCTCCTCCCCGGGCACAGGGACAGATACGCAGTATTTT.

This chain connects TRBV30 to TRBJ1-2; TRBD1 aligns across 7 bases. The CDR3 is made up of 14 amino acids. Germline lookup yields CDR1 GTSNPN and CDR2 SVGIG (reference sequence). The CDR3 DNA sequence: TGTGCGGCGGACAGGAGATTACTTAACTATGGCTACACCTTC. The encoded protein is CAADRRLLNYGYTF.

In this sample, this clone is medium-sized (0.01 to 0.1%). The gene calls are TRBV4-1 and TRBJ1-2, with D uncertain. CDR1 and CDR2 from the germline V gene are MGHRA and YSYEKL. The CDR3 length is 15 residues. The germline V and J ends were trimmed by 1 base and 0 bases, with 9 bases remaining between them. CDR3 protein: CASSQVGLANYGYTF. CDR3 sequence (DNA): TGCGCCAGCAGCCAAGTCGGCCTTGCTAACTATGGCTACACCTTC.

The rearrangement uses TRBV10-3 and TRBJ2-3, with a possible D match to TRBD2 (6 bases). V was pared by 3 bases and J by 0 bases, with 13 bases between. The CDR3 is made up of 16 amino acids. Germline V gene data show CDR1 as ENHRY and CDR2 as SYGVKD. This CDR3 is CAISEFEGTSTDTQYF. CDR3 DNA: TGTGCCATCAGTGAATTCGAAGGGACTAGCACAGATACGCAGTATTTT.

The chain joins TRBV25-1 to TRBJ2-5; D is perhaps TRBD1 (7 bases). V lost 1 base and J 5 bases, leaving 11 bases between the germline ends. The CDR3 runs to 14 residues. CDR1 and CDR2 from the germline V gene are MGHDK and SYGVNS. This chain's CDR3 is CASSESRGRETQYF. CDR3 nucleotide sequence: TGTGCCAGCAGTGAATCCAGGGGGAGGGAGACCCAGTACTTC.

The rearrangement links TRBV29-1 to TRBJ1-1; D is perhaps TRBD1 (5 bases). The CDR3 runs 12 residues. V lost 5 bases to trimming and J lost 7 bases, with 14 bases between them. Germline values: CDR1 SQVTM, CDR2 ANQGSEA. DNA of the CDR3: TGCAGCGTTACGGGGCAGGGCCTTGAAGCTTTCTTT. Protein product: CSVTGQGLEAFF. Looking up the rest from reference TRBV29-1 and TRBJ1-1 gives the full variable domain: SAVISQKPSRDICQRGTSLTIQCQVDSQVTMMFWYRQQPGQSLTLIATANQGSEATYESGFVIDKFPISRPNLTFSTLTVSNMSPEDSSIYLCSVTGQGLEAFFGQGTRLTVV.

The chain couples TRBV6-2 or TRBV6-3 to TRBJ1-2; TRBD1 matches at 8 bases. The trim removed 5 bases at V and 5 bases at J, leaving 13 bases unmatched. Germline values: CDR1 MNHEY, CDR2 SVGEGT. CDR3 length: 16 amino acids. The CDR3 DNA reads TGTGCCAGCAGTCTAGACCGGGACAGGCCAAAATATGGCTACACCTTC. It codes for CASSLDRDRPKYGYTF.

The chain is built from TRBV18 and TRBJ1-2; D gene uncertain. Between the trimmed V and J ends, which lost 3 bases and 2 bases, there was a span of 10 bases. The V gene's germline CDR1 is KGHSH and CDR2 LQKENI. This CDR3 contains 14 residues. This CDR3 reads CASSPTLGNYGYTF. CDR3 nucleotide sequence: TGTGCCAGCTCACCCACCCTAGGGAACTATGGCTACACCTTC.

The rearrangement uses TRBV4-1 and TRBJ2-2; TRBD2 aligns across 10 bases. Germline CDR1 MGHRA, CDR2 YSYEKL. The length of the CDR3 is 17 residues. Trimming took 3 bases from V and 2 from J; bases not matched to a gene: 6. DNA of the CDR3: TGCGCCAGCAGCCAGTCCGAGCGGGGGGGCAACACCGGGGAGCTGTTTTTT. Translated: CASSQSERGGNTGELFF.

The V call is TRBV5-1, the J call TRBJ2-1; the D gene is possibly TRBD2 (7 bases). The CDR3 runs to 15 residues. Germline CDR1 reads SGHRS; CDR2 reads YFSETQ. The V gene lost 4 bases and the J gene lost 2 bases, with 13 bases spanning the gap. DNA of the CDR3: TGCGCCAGCAGCCGCTTGGGGGGGCCCTACAATGAGCAGTTCTTC. It encodes CASSRLGGPYNEQFF.

Here the CDR3 reads CAWNHEGASGEKLFF. CDR3 DNA: TGTGCCTGGAATCATGAGGGGGCTAGCGGTGAAAAACTGTTTTTT. This chain joins TRBV30 and TRBJ1-4, with TRBD1 matching over 7 bases. CDR1 and CDR2 (germline): GTSNPN, SVGIG (reference sequence). V lost 4 bases to trimming and J lost 7 bases; unmatched junction nucleotides: 12. This CDR3 is built from 15 residues.